The T cell receptor beta chain described here comes from a study of molecular identifiers for immune sequencing clone quantification. Notes on the study in general: Clones above 20 RNA copies contained over 99% of effector molecules but under 1% of naive ones. Clone sizes that are highly expanded could be underestimated when identical TCR molecules share a barcode.

Methods described previously were used for bulk TCR libraries, and listed TCR primers were applied. From the PCR reads, TCRdb called clonotypes with MiXCR, one entry per CDR3 protein. The profile shows 300,000 to 400,000 distinct CDR3 sequences, 24% of them singletons. Naive CD8 libraries used 20,000 to 1,000,000 sorted cells and 10%, 30% or 50% RNA. About this clonotype: Its antigen remains unidentified.

The TCR comes from a human donor in good health. Some libraries in this study had Jurkat cell RNA spiked in. The sample was naive CD8+ T cells from blood, with Jurkat cell RNA spiked in. Documented subset: FACS-sorted CD8+CD4-CCR7+CD45RA+ naive T cells.

CDR3 in DNA: TGTGCCATCTTGAAAACGGGCCGGTTTTTT. Its protein is CAILKTGRFF. This chain joins TRBV21-1 and TRBJ2-2; the D segment call TRBD2 is taken from the table without a DNA check. TRBV21-1 is a documented pseudogene. The CDR3 extends over 10 amino acids.